The 22 T cell receptor beta chains below all came from one sample that was sequenced in a study of radiation and T cells in renal cell carcinoma. Using immunoSEQ multiplex PCR, the repertoire was profiled, and TCRdb retains in-frame clones only, with some absent. The repertoire holds some 44,000 clones, with roughly 82% as singletons. Time point in this sample: blood 4 weeks post-SBRT, at nephrectomy. Treatment described: 15 Gy SBRT to primary tumor, nephrectomy 4 weeks later. Source: blood, taken from a patient whose treatment included radiotherapy and nephrectomy. These receptors came from a woman in her sixties or seventies with renal cell carcinoma.

V usage is TRBV20-1 and J usage is TRBJ2-7; the D is unclear. Germline V gene lookup returns CDR1 DFQATT and CDR2 SNEGSKA (reference sequence). Between the trimmed V and J ends, which lost 6 bases and 3 bases, there was a span of 9 bases. CDR3 length: 11 amino acids. CDR3 bases: TGCAGTGCCCGGTGGATCTACGAGCAGTACTTC. Its protein is CSARWIYEQYF.

The chain couples TRBV7-8 to TRBJ2-1; 11 bases align to TRBD1. CDR1 SGHVS and CDR2 FQNEAQ come from the germline V gene. The CDR3 extends over 15 amino acids. Trimming took 5 bases from V and 7 from J; bases not matched to a gene: 7. CDR3 bases: TGTGCCAGCAGCCCGCTCGGGACAGGGGGAAATGAGCAGTTCTTC. Its translation is CASSPLGTGGNEQFF.

The chain joins TRBV27 to TRBJ2-1; the D gene is possibly TRBD2 (7 bases). The CDR3 is 16 residues long. Germline CDR1 is MNHEY and CDR2 is SMNVEV (reference sequence). V was clipped by 2 bases and J by 2 bases, with 13 bases between them. The CDR3 protein is CASSLGGRGTYNEQFF. The CDR3 bases are TGTGCCAGCAGTTTAGGAGGGAGGGGGACCTACAATGAGCAGTTCTTC.

This clone showed up just a few times. V and J are TRBV7-9 and TRBJ1-1; possibly TRBD1 for D (6 bases). Trimming removed 11 bases from V and 4 bases from J, with 17 bases in between. The germline CDR1 and CDR2 sequences are SEHNR and FQNEAQ (reference sequence). The CDR3 contains 13 residues. The CDR3 DNA reads as TGTGCCGGTGTGGGGGGCCGGAGCACTGAAGCTTTCTTT. Encoded protein: CAGVGGRSTEAFF. The variable domain in full, completed from reference TRBV7-9 and TRBJ1-1, reads DTGVSQNPRHKITKRGQNVTFRCDPISEHNRLYWYRQTLGQGPEFLTYFQNEAQLEKSRLLSDRFSAERPKGSFSTLEIQRTEQGDSAMYLCAGVGGRSTEAFFGQGTRLTVV.

The chain joins TRBV19 to TRBJ2-3, with unresolved D. Trimming took 3 bases from V and 0 from J, leaving 10 bases between them. The CDR3 covers 15 residues. The germline V gene has CDR1 LNHDA and CDR2 SQIVND (reference sequence). The DNA for the CDR3 is TGTGCCAGTAGTATGGTGAGACGGAGCACAGATACGCAGTATTTT. Amino acids: CASSMVRRSTDTQYF.

Only one count was recorded for this clone. V is TRBV5-1 and J is TRBJ2-1; D unresolved. The CDR3 has 15 amino acids. V lost 1 base and J lost 0, with 8 bases in between. The germline V gene encodes CDR1 SGHRS and CDR2 YFSETQ. CDR3 bases: TGCGCCAGCAGCTTGTTGCCAAGCTCCTACAATGAGCAGTTCTTC. It translates to CASSLLPSSYNEQFF.

This sequence joins TRBV2 and TRBJ2-1; TRBD2 agrees at 12 bases. This CDR3 has 16 residues. V lost 6 bases and J lost 2; bases outside the gene matches: 5. The germline V gene encodes CDR1 SNHLY and CDR2 FYNNEI. Here the CDR3 reads CASSESSGRAYNEQFF. The CDR3 DNA sequence: TGTGCCAGCAGCGAATCTAGCGGGAGGGCCTACAATGAGCAGTTCTTC.

The rearrangement links TRBV5-4 to TRBJ1-2; weak D call: TRBD1 (5 bases). This CDR3 comprises 14 residues. Germline V gene data show CDR1 as SGHNT and CDR2 as YYREEE (reference sequence). Trimming removed 4 bases at V and 5 bases at J, with 15 bases between. This chain's CDR3 is CASSPTGARYGYTF. The DNA of the CDR3 is TGTGCCAGCAGCCCAACTGGGGCGAGATATGGCTACACCTTC.

V gene TRBV4-1 combines with J gene TRBJ2-1, with a weak D call TRBD2 (6 bases). With 4 bases removed from V and 7 bases from J, the gap between germline ends came to 20 bases. Per germline, CDR1 MGHRA and CDR2 YSYEKL. The CDR3 sequence is 16 residues long. Here the CDR3 DNA reads TGCGCCAGCAGCCCAGACTTGGCGGGGAGGACGAATGAGCAGTTCTTC. Its protein product is CASSPDLAGRTNEQFF.

The gene calls are TRBV11-2 and TRBJ2-7, with D tentatively TRBD1 (5 bases). CDR3 size: 14 residues. Trimming removed 5 bases at V and 5 bases at J, with 16 bases between. Germline V gene sequence: CDR1 SGHAT, CDR2 FQNNGV. The CDR3 spells CASSPGLLAHEQYF. The CDR3 DNA is TGTGCCAGCAGCCCAGGGCTCCTTGCCCACGAGCAGTACTTC.

This clone is a singleton in its sample. V and J are TRBV7-2 and TRBJ1-6, with D perhaps TRBD1 (6 bases). V was cut by 3 bases and J by 0 bases, with 12 bases left in between. There are 17 residues in the CDR3. The germline gives CDR1 SGHTA, CDR2 FQGNSA. The CDR3 bases are TGTGCCAGCAGCTTCGGACAGTTGAGCTCCTATAATTCACCCCTCCACTTT. Its translation: CASSFGQLSSYNSPLHF.

The chain links TRBV7-9 to TRBJ2-7; possible D gene TRBD2, 5 bases. Between the trimmed V and J ends, which lost 5 bases and 5 bases, there was a span of 19 bases. This CDR3 contains 15 residues. Germline V gives CDR1 SEHNR, CDR2 FQNEAQ (reference sequence). The chain's CDR3 is CASSMGDSDAHEQYF. CDR3 in DNA: TGTGCCAGCAGCATGGGAGATAGCGACGCCCACGAGCAGTACTTC.

The chain recombines TRBV9 with TRBJ1-4; D unclear. Germline V gene sequence: CDR1 SGDLS, CDR2 YYNGEE. Trimming took 3 bases from V and 5 from J, leaving 14 bases between them. This CDR3 is 15 amino acids long. CDR3 in amino acids: CASSGIMSPNEKLFF. DNA of the CDR3: TGTGCCAGCAGCGGCATTATGAGCCCAAATGAAAAACTGTTTTTT.

The CDR3: CASSVGRSPNVYEQYF. CDR3 DNA sequence: TGTGCCAGCAGCGTAGGGAGGTCCCCAAACGTCTACGAGCAGTACTTC. This chain joins TRBV9 and TRBJ2-7; D is possibly TRBD2 (5 bases). Looked up from germline, CDR1 is SGDLS and CDR2 is YYNGEE. Trimming took 0 bases from V and 3 from J, leaving 16 bases between them. This CDR3 spans 16 amino acids.

V gene TRBV7-2 combines with J gene TRBJ1-3; TRBD1 agrees at 7 bases. Losses at the gene ends were 5 bases for V and 3 bases for J; bases not matched to a gene: 10. The germline CDR1 and CDR2 sequences are SGHTA and FQGNSA. The CDR3 covers 16 residues. DNA of the CDR3: TGTGCCAGCAGCACGAGGGGGCTCGGGGATGGAAACACCATATATTTT. Its translation: CASSTRGLGDGNTIYF.

This clone was counted only a few times. CDR3 region: CAWSVRGDNNEQFF. DNA of the CDR3: TGTGCCTGGAGTGTCCGGGGGGATAACAATGAGCAGTTCTTC. This rearrangement joins TRBV30 to TRBJ2-1; TRBD2 aligns across 7 bases. From germline, CDR1 is GTSNPN and CDR2 SVGIG (reference sequence). V lost 0 bases and J lost 5; bases outside the gene matches: 4. The CDR3 runs 14 residues. Using reference TRBV30 and TRBJ2-1 for the parts outside the CDR3, the full variable domain is SQTIHQWPATLVQPVGSPLSLECTVEGTSNPNLYWYRQAAGRGLQLLFYSVGIGQISSEVPQNLSASRPQDRQFILSSKKLLLSDSGFYLCAWSVRGDNNEQFFGPGTRLTVL.

The gene calls are TRBV4-1 and TRBJ1-4; no firm D call. V gave up 3 bases and J gave up 0 bases, with 2 bases separating them. This CDR3 is built from 13 residues. Germline CDR1 and CDR2: MGHRA and YSYEKL. The CDR3 is CASSQATNEKLFF. The CDR3 bases are TGCGCCAGCAGCCAGGCAACTAATGAAAAACTGTTTTTT.

The rearrangement joins TRBV27 to TRBJ2-7, with 12 bases lining up with TRBD2. The CDR3 is 17 residues long. Germline-derived CDR1 and CDR2 are MNHEY and SMNVEV (reference sequence). The V and J ends lost 5 bases and 4 bases, in that order; junction bases with no gene match: 12. This CDR3 reads CASSRKGLLAGGYEQYF. CDR3 nucleotide sequence: TGTGCCAGCAGTCGAAAGGGCCTCCTAGCGGGGGGGTACGAGCAGTACTTC.

This chain links TRBV15 with TRBJ2-2; no definite D call. In germline, CDR1 is LNHNV, CDR2 YYDKDF (reference sequence). The CDR3 spans 14 residues. Deletions cut 1 base from V and 5 bases from J, with 8 bases between. The CDR3, as DNA: TGTGCCACCAGCAGAGCTACATTAACCGGGGAGCTGTTTTTT. It translates to CATSRATLTGELFF. The whole variable domain, filled in from reference TRBV15 and TRBJ2-2, reads DAMVIQNPRYQVTQFGKPVTLSCSQTLNHNVMYWYQQKSSQAPKLLFHYYDKDFNNEADTPDNFQSRRPNTSFCFLDIRSPGLGDTAMYLCATSRATLTGELFFGEGSRLTVL.

This clone showed up just once. The rearrangement joins TRBV19 to TRBJ2-7, with a tentative D call TRBD2 (5 bases). V gave up 5 bases and J gave up 2 bases, with 16 bases separating them. Looked up from germline, CDR1 is LNHDA and CDR2 is SQIVND (reference sequence). The CDR3 covers 15 residues. The CDR3 bases are TGTGCCAGTAGTCAGGCGAGGGATGTGACCTACGAGCAGTACTTC. Encoded protein: CASSQARDVTYEQYF. The whole variable domain, remainder taken from reference TRBV19 and TRBJ2-7, is DGGITQSPKYLFRKEGQNVTLSCEQNLNHDAMYWYRQDPGQGLRLIYYSQIVNDFQKGDIAEGYSVSREKKESFPLTVTSAQKNPTAFYLCASSQARDVTYEQYFGPGTRLTVT.

The V and J genes are TRBV5-1 and TRBJ2-1; D is perhaps TRBD1 (6 bases). The CDR3 extends over 14 amino acids. Germline V gives CDR1 SGHRS, CDR2 YFSETQ. Trimming cost V 4 bases and J 7 bases, with 15 bases left between them. In DNA form, the CDR3 reads TGCGCCAGCAGCGGGGGCGGCGCTGAGAATGAGCAGTTCTTC. Protein sequence: CASSGGGAENEQFF.

In DNA, the CDR3 is TGTGCCTGGAGACTTAGCGGGAGTTTCCCCTACGAGCAGTACTTC. As protein: CAWRLSGSFPYEQYF. The rearrangement links TRBV30 to TRBJ2-7, with TRBD2 matching over 9 bases. The CDR3 extends over 15 amino acids. Germline CDR1 is GTSNPN and CDR2 is SVGIG (reference sequence). Unmatched junction bases numbered 8, after V lost 3 bases and J lost 2 bases. Looking up the rest from reference TRBV30 and TRBJ2-7 gives the full variable domain: SQTIHQWPATLVQPVGSPLSLECTVEGTSNPNLYWYRQAAGRGLQLLFYSVGIGQISSEVPQNLSASRPQDRQFILSSKKLLLSDSGFYLCAWRLSGSFPYEQYFGPGTRLTVT.